The rows below give T cell receptor beta chains drawn from one sample of a study of blood T cells in healthy people across ages. TCRdb itself ran the 5' RACE reads through MiXCR, one entry per CDR3 protein. Found here are roughly 1,500,000 distinct CDR3 sequences, about 43% of them singletons; the top ten hold approximately 7.9%. The specimen sequenced was blood. All receptors come from a woman younger than 30 in good health. The CDR3 runs from the conserved cysteine through the conserved F or W. D genes are given only for firm matches. Some rows have no size entry. The others give once, few or many, or a class for an expanded clone.

J gene,D gene,clone size,V gene,CDR3 DNA,CDR3 protein
TRBJ1-2,TRBD1,.,TRBV14,TGTGCCAGCAGCAATACAGGGGGAAATGGCTACACCTTC,CASSNTGGNGYTF
TRBJ2-5,.,.,TRBV7-9,TGTGCCAGCAGCTTAGCCTCGACAGCTTGGGAGACCCAGTACTTC,CASSLASTAWETQYF
TRBJ2-3,.,.,TRBV9,TGTGCCAGCAGCGCCCAAGTACCTCGTACAGATACGCAGTATTTT,CASSAQVPRTDTQYF
TRBJ1-1,.,.,TRBV29-1,TGCAGCGTTGCCCCAAGCGTGGGCAGGGCGAACACTGAAGCTTTCTTT,CSVAPSVGRANTEAFF
TRBJ2-5,TRBD2,.,TRBV12-3/TRBV12-4,TGTGCCAGCAGTTTAGGGACTAGCGAAGAGACCCAGTACTTC,CASSLGTSEETQYF
TRBJ2-6,.,.,TRBV5-1,TGCGCCAGCAGCTTGGCTCTCGGAGCCTCTGGGGCCAACGTCCTGACTTTC,CASSLALGASGANVLTF
TRBJ2-1,.,.,TRBV2,TGTGCCAGCAGTGAAAGGAGGCCGGAGCAGTTCTTC,CASSERRPEQFF
TRBJ2-7,TRBD1,.,TRBV12-3/TRBV12-4,TGTGCCAGCAGTTTAAGGGCGTTTCAGGGGGTAGCTTACGAGCAGTACTTC,CASSLRAFQGVAYEQYF
TRBJ1-6,.,.,TRBV12-3/TRBV12-4,TGTGCCAGCAGTTTAGGGGTTTCGTATTCACCCCTCCACTTT,CASSLGVSYSPLHF
TRBJ1-1,.,few,TRBV5-5,TGTGCCAGCAGCTTCTCCGGGACGGTGAACACTGAAGCTTTCTTT,CASSFSGTVNTEAFF
TRBJ2-3,TRBD2,.,TRBV5-1,TGCGCCAGCAGCTGGCCGGCTAGCGGGGGGCTCCTCACAGATACGCAGTATTTT,CASSWPASGGLLTDTQYF
TRBJ2-7,.,.,TRBV15,TGTGCCACCAGCAGAGCCGGGACCGAGCAGTACTTC,CATSRAGTEQYF
TRBJ2-3,TRBD2,.,TRBV3-1,TGTGCCAGCAGCCCTCTAGCGGGGGCCGAGAGGGGAGGCACAGATACGCAGTATTTT,CASSPLAGAERGGTDTQYF
TRBJ1-1,.,.,TRBV3-1,TGTGCCAGCAGCCATAGGGAGGGGCCTGCTTTCTTT,CASSHREGPAFF
TRBJ1-6,TRBD1,.,TRBV18,TGTGCCACCTCCGGGACAGGGATTTCACCCCTCCACTTT,CATSGTGISPLHF
TRBJ2-3,TRBD2,once,TRBV7-6,TGTGCCAGCAGCGAACGCCCCCCTAGCGGCGACACAGATACGCAGTATTTT,CASSERPPSGDTDTQYF
TRBJ2-1,.,.,TRBV12-3/TRBV12-4,TGTGCCAGCAGTGTATCTAGCGCCTACAATGAGCAGTTCTTC,CASSVSSAYNEQFF
TRBJ2-1,TRBD2,few,TRBV2,TGTGCCAGACAAGGACTAGCGGGATACAATGAGCAGTTCTTC,CARQGLAGYNEQFF